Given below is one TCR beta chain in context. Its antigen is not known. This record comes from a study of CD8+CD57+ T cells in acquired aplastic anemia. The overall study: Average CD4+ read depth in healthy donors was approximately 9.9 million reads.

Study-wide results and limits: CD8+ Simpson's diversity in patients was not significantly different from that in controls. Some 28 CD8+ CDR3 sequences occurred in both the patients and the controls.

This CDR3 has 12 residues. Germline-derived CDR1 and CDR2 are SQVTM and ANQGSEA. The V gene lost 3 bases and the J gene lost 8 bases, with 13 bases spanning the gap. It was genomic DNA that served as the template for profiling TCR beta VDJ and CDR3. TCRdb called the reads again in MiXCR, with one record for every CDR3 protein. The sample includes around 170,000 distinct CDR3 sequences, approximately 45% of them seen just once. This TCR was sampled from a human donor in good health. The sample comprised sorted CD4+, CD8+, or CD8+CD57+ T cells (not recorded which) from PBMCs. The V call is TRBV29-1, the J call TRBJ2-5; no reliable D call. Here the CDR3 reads CSVDRLVGTQYF. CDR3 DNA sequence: TGCAGCGTTGATAGGCTAGTGGGCACCCAGTACTTC. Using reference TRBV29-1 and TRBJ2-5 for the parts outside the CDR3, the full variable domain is SAVISQKPSRDICQRGTSLTIQCQVDSQVTMMFWYRQQPGQSLTLIATANQGSEATYESGFVIDKFPISRPNLTFSTLTVSNMSPEDSSIYLCSVDRLVGTQYFGPGTRLLVL.